This T cell receptor (beta chain) appears in the sequencing data of a study of T cells in Graves' hyperthyroidism and ophthalmopathy (dated by TCRdb to about 2019). Regarding the complete study: Peripheral blood samples were taken at the time of initial diagnosis, prior to any treatment. To identify TCR V-J signatures that set the groups apart, the researchers used a discovery cohort of about a hundred patients, made up of 40 to 45 with Graves' ophthalmopathy and some 58 with stable Graves' hyperthyroidism. Prospective prediction of ophthalmopathy was tested in an independent validation cohort consisting of some 19 hyperthyroidism patients and approximately 16 patients who later progressed to ophthalmopathy. The 100 or so discovery patients were randomly divided into training and test sets at a 7:3 ratio. In addition, the study compared T-cell repertoires in thyroid tissue and in blood from 6 or 7 Graves' hyperthyroidism patients. Following sampling, methimazole starting at 30 mg daily was given to hyperthyroidism patients, and high-dose intravenous methylprednisolone was given to ophthalmopathy patients. The paper reports TCR Vbeta CDR3 sequencing of roughly 140 peripheral blood samples: some 41 ophthalmopathy, fewer than 85 hyperthyroidism and around 17 progressor patients.

Findings and caveats that apply to the study as a whole: Most expanded thyroid clonotypes (frequency above 0.001) were also found in blood, which suggests that blood repertoires may mirror thyroid immune responses. Sample size was not statistically predetermined, and blinding of investigators to group allocation was not performed. In validation, the model predicted progression to ophthalmopathy with around 71% sensitivity and roughly 75% specificity, a median of about six months before onset. Ophthalmopathy was separated from stable hyperthyroidism by a 13 V-J signature model, with around 90% sensitivity and 81% to 82% specificity obtained in cross-validation and 80%/75% obtained in testing.

The CDR3 numbers 14 residues from cysteine through phenylalanine. Solely the CDR3 DNA is kept, with 42 bases framed from the first base. The germline V gene supplies CDR1 MDHEN and CDR2 SYDVKM. Trimming at the junction amounts to 8 bases on V and 8 bases on J, and the germline ends lie 21 bases apart. This clonotype was seen repeatedly, ten times or more. Its cognate antigen has yet to be identified. No clone much larger than this one lies a single base away; base qualities are absent. Amplification of TCR beta CDR3 regions was carried out from RNA transcripts. For the first round of RT-PCR on the TCR CDR3, the HTBI primer set was used together with the Qiagen OneStep RT-PCR kit. A second multiplex PCR round built the libraries, followed by size selection and purification. Libraries were sequenced paired-end with 100 bp reads on an Illumina HiSeq2000. Regarding the original processing steps: Raw data were processed with SOAPnuke, discarding reads with adapters, uncalled bases, mean Phred below 15, or no exact constant-primer or identifier match. COPE v1.2.5 was used to merge high-quality paired reads, and clonotypes were defined as unique nucleotide sequences. Clonotypes were aligned to IMGT TRBV, TRBD and TRBJ reference segments using MiTCR v1.1. The analysis included only V-J combinations with a frequency above 0.0001, which together covered approximately 99% of the repertoires. A TCS score was defined as the ratio between F50 (clonal expansion) and ExV (chaos), using BLOSUM62-based TCRdist between CDR3 peptides within each V-J. Welch's t-statistics and random forest reduced fewer than 550 V-J features to 13, which were used in a naive Bayes classifier (R e1071). The public reads were quality trimmed at Q25 with fastp and then assembled into clones with MiXCR by TCRdb, keeping productive beta chains. Every distinct CDR3 protein forms one entry, paired with its most common genes and DNA. It is TCRdb's table, rather than the study itself, that gives the V and J calls and clone size. This sample is represented by about 740,000 distinct CDR3 sequences; 14% of them were singletons. The ten largest clones add up to 10% of the sample.

A patient counted as having stable Graves' hyperthyroidism if no progression to ophthalmopathy occurred over 18 months of follow-up. Hyperthyroidism patients were aged 18 to 65 years and newly diagnosed, with disease duration of less than 2 months. Patients with uncontrolled infections, other autoimmune diseases, pregnancy or lactation were excluded. Clinical symptoms, serum thyroxine and TRAb, thyroid ultrasound, and orbital computed tomography formed the basis for the diagnoses. Ficoll-Paque density gradient centrifugation was used to isolate PBMCs from about 9.4 ml of fresh peripheral blood. Total RNA was extracted using Trizol reagent, and RNA quality was assessed on an Agilent 2100 Bioanalyzer.

The sample consisted of blood. The rearrangement combines TRBV28 with TRBJ1-1, with no reliable assignment of the D segment. The source is a young woman with Graves' hyperthyroidism. The nucleotide sequence reads as follows: TGTGCCAGCCACAGTTTGGGCTGGGAATTCGAAGCTTTCTTT. This is translated as CASHSLGWEFEAFF.